These 20 T cell receptor beta chains were all obtained from the same sample, sequenced in a study of blood T cells in healthy people across ages. For the second PCR, which ran for about 7 to 11 cycles, a sample-barcoded 5' primer and a J-beta primer mix were used. TCRdb recomputed calls from the 5' RACE reads with MiXCR, one row per CDR3 protein. The data hold 650,000 to 800,000 distinct CDR3 sequences, with roughly 44% observed a single time. Material: blood. These receptors all come from a man in his fifties or sixties in good health.

The chain has TRBV7-3 and TRBJ2-1; unclear D gene. CDR3 length: 15 amino acids. The germline V gene encodes CDR1 SGHTA and CDR2 FQGTGA. The V end was cut by 5 bases, the J end by 4 bases, with 15 bases between. CDR3 sequence (DNA): TGTGCCAGCAGCCCACACAGAACTCAATACAATGAGCAGTTCTTC. Its protein product is CASSPHRTQYNEQFF.

This clonotype was seen repeatedly, ten times or more. The chain couples TRBV6-5 to TRBJ2-3, with D unclear. Trimming shortened V by 4 bases and J by 8 bases, and 7 bases separated the two germline ends. The CDR3 runs 11 residues. The germline gives CDR1 MNHEY, CDR2 SVGAGI. The CDR3 bases are TGTGCCAGCAGTTCCACCGGTACGCAGTATTTT. This sequence encodes CASSSTGTQYF.

This clonotype was found a few times. The gene calls are TRBV3-1 and TRBJ1-6; no clear D gene. In germline, CDR1 is LGHDT, CDR2 YNNKEL (reference sequence). This CDR3 comprises 16 residues. The V gene lost 1 base and the J gene lost 9 bases, with 16 bases spanning the gap. The CDR3 nucleotides are TGTGCCAGCAGCCAAGGGTCCCCCGGCGGTGGTTCACCCCTCCACTTT. This sequence encodes CASSQGSPGGGSPLHF.

This clonotype occurred a few times. The chain joins TRBV5-5 to TRBJ2-5; 9 positions agree with TRBD1. The CDR3 runs to 15 residues. CDR1 is SGHKS, CDR2 YYEKEE, per germline (reference sequence). V lost 6 bases, J lost 2 bases, and 8 bases stayed unmatched. The CDR3 loop reads CASTRPGTGQETQYF. In DNA, the CDR3 is TGTGCCAGCACCCGACCCGGGACAGGGCAAGAGACCCAGTACTTC.

This clonotype was detected only a few times. The V call is TRBV9, the J call TRBJ2-3, with D tentatively TRBD2 (6 bases). Germline assignment: CDR1 SGDLS and CDR2 YYNGEE. The CDR3 extends over 17 amino acids. Trimming stripped 2 bases from V and 2 bases from J, with 18 bases between. The CDR3 loop reads CASSVRVGTSPTDTQYF. The DNA of the CDR3 is TGTGCCAGCAGCGTTCGTGTGGGCACTAGCCCCACAGATACGCAGTATTTT.

V usage is TRBV18 and J usage is TRBJ1-5; possible D gene TRBD1, 5 bases. Germline V gene data show CDR1 as KGHSH and CDR2 as LQKENI. The CDR3 is made up of 16 amino acids. V was shortened by 6 bases and J by 0 bases, with 15 bases between the two germline ends. Here the CDR3 reads CASSPAAGYSNQPQHF. For the CDR3, the DNA is TGTGCCAGCTCCCCTGCGGCAGGGTATAGCAATCAGCCCCAGCATTTT.

J is TRBJ2-1 and V is TRBV11-3, with 7 positions matching TRBD1. The CDR3 has 15 amino acids. After removal of 5 bases from V and 8 bases from J, the junction contained 12 bases not matched to a gene. Germline V gives CDR1 SGHNT, CDR2 YENEEA. DNA of the CDR3: TGTGCCAGCAGCATGACAGGGTCAGGGGACGATGAGCAGTTCTTC. This translates into CASSMTGSGDDEQFF.

The chain employs TRBV7-2 and TRBJ2-5, with D maybe TRBD2 (6 bases). TRBJ2-7 matches the DNA end more closely, so the J call is doubtful. The CDR3 is 13 amino acids. In germline, CDR1 is SGHTA, CDR2 FQGNSA. CDR3 in DNA: TGTGCCAGCAGCCTCGTCGGGGGAAGCGAGCAGTACTTC. It specifies CASSLVGGSEQYF.

This clonotype was found many times. CDR3 in DNA: TGCGCCACTGCGCCGGGACAGGGCCACAATGAGCAGTTCTTC. Amino acids: CATAPGQGHNEQFF. V is TRBV10-1 and J is TRBJ2-1, with TRBD1 matching over 9 bases. The germline V gene has CDR1 WNHNN and CDR2 SYGVQD (reference sequence). This CDR3 is 14 amino acids long. J was trimmed by 5 bases and V by 10 bases; bases with no gene match: 9.

This chain uses TRBV6-1 with TRBJ2-4; the match to TRBD2 covers 8 bases. The CDR3 covers 17 residues. In germline, CDR1 is MNHNS, CDR2 SASEGT. V shed 3 bases, J shed 3 bases, and the junction held 10 bases outside the gene matches. The CDR3 DNA sequence: TGTGCCAGCAGTGAGAATGTAATAGCGGGGAGCAAAAACATTCAGTACTTC. This codes for CASSENVIAGSKNIQYF.

CDR3 DNA sequence: TGTGCCAGCAGCCTCGGGGGAGTAAGGGGTGAAAAACTGTTTTTT. Translating gives CASSLGGVRGEKLFF. The chain combines TRBV7-8 with TRBJ1-4, with a tentative D call TRBD1 (5 bases). Trimming pared 5 bases from V and 7 bases from J, leaving 17 bases between. Looked up from germline, CDR1 is SGHVS and CDR2 is FQNEAQ. This CDR3 region has 15 residues.

This clonotype came up a few times. V usage is TRBV9 and J usage is TRBJ1-6; D unresolved. Germline V lookup: CDR1 SGDLS, CDR2 YYNGEE. Trimming removed 3 bases from V and 8 bases from J, with 9 bases in between. CDR3 length: 13 residues. CDR3 bases: TGTGCCAGCAGCGGACCTAGAGATTCACCCCTCCACTTT. Translating it yields CASSGPRDSPLHF.

This clonotype was seen a handful of times. The rearrangement joins TRBV6-2 or TRBV6-3 to TRBJ1-5, with no clear D. The germline V gene encodes CDR1 MNHEY and CDR2 SVGEGT. Trimming took 6 bases from V and 7 from J, leaving 16 bases between them. The CDR3 contains 14 residues. CDR3 nucleotide sequence: TGTGCCAGCAGCACCATTGGACTTGGGCAGCCCCAGCATTTT. It specifies CASSTIGLGQPQHF.

The chain combines TRBV5-5 with TRBJ2-5; TRBD2 agrees at 8 bases. From germline, CDR1 is SGHKS and CDR2 YYEKEE (reference sequence). V shed 7 bases, J shed 2 bases, and the junction held 4 bases outside the gene matches. The CDR3 sequence is 13 residues long. CDR3 protein: CASSGTRQETQYF. The CDR3 DNA reads TGTGCCAGCTCAGGGACTAGGCAAGAGACCCAGTACTTC.

This sequence joins TRBV11-2 and TRBJ2-5, with D unclear. The V end lost 0 bases, the J end lost 3 bases, and 11 bases lay between the germline ends. Germline CDR1 SGHAT, CDR2 FQNNGV. CDR3 length: 15 amino acids. CDR3 nucleotides: TGTGCCAGCAGCTTAGAATGGAGCACCGAAGAGACCCAGTACTTC. It codes for CASSLEWSTEETQYF.

The chain is built from TRBV28 and TRBJ2-3; tentative D call: TRBD2 (5 bases). V dropped 5 bases and J dropped 9 bases, with 18 bases sitting between them. Germline CDR1 is MDHEN and CDR2 is SYDVKM. This CDR3 region has 14 residues. CDR3 bases: TGTGCCAGCAGTCCCCGGGGAGTCGAGCGAACGCAGTATTTT. This gives the protein CASSPRGVERTQYF.

This clonotype has a count of ten or more. The chain carries TRBV5-1 and TRBJ2-1; 7 bases match TRBD2. There are 15 residues in the CDR3. Germline V CDR1 and CDR2: SGHRS, YFSETQ. V trimming: 1 base; J trimming: 1 base; junction bases outside the gene matches: 2. CDR3 loop: CASSLTGGSYNEQFF. The CDR3 coding sequence is TGCGCCAGCAGCTTGACGGGGGGATCCTACAATGAGCAGTTCTTC. Together with reference TRBV5-1 and TRBJ2-1, the CDR3 gives the full variable domain: KAGVTQTPRYLIKTRGQQVTLSCSPISGHRSVSWYQQTPGQGLQFLFEYFSETQRNKGNFPGRFSGRQFSNSRSEMNVSTLELGDSALYLCASSLTGGSYNEQFFGPGTRLTVL.

In the case of this clonotype: The junction shows a germline mismatch at one end, possibly a read error. This chain connects TRBV5-1 to TRBJ1-4; D is unresolved. In germline, CDR1 is SGHRS, CDR2 YFSETQ. This CDR3 contains 15 residues. This chain's CDR3 is CASSLGRGGNEKLFF. The CDR3 DNA follows: TGCGCCAGCAGTTTGGGTCGGGGAGGAAATGAAAAACTGTTTTTT.

The genes are TRBV30 and TRBJ1-4; D might be TRBD1 (6 bases). Trimming took off 2 bases at V and 2 bases at J, with 12 bases between the two ends. The CDR3 is made up of 15 amino acids. Germline V gene sequence: CDR1 GTSNPN, CDR2 SVGIG (reference sequence). The CDR3 is CAWSPQGGTNEKLFF. The CDR3 DNA sequence: TGTGCCTGGAGTCCACAGGGAGGTACTAATGAAAAACTGTTTTTT.

This rearrangement joins TRBV7-8 to TRBJ2-7; 10 nucleotides match TRBD2. This CDR3 has 12 amino acids. Germline V CDR1 and CDR2: SGHVS, FQNEAQ. V dropped 6 bases and J dropped 6; count of bases not matched to a gene: 2. CDR3 protein: CASSASGSEQYF. Written as DNA, the CDR3 is TGTGCCAGCAGTGCTAGCGGGAGCGAGCAGTACTTC.